The subject of this entry is one T cell receptor beta chain. Trimming at V came to 2 bases and at J to 4 bases, leaving 4 bases not matched to a gene. Germline V gives CDR1 GTSNPN, CDR2 SVGIG (reference sequence). The CDR3 sequence is 16 residues long. Sequenced by immunoSEQ multiplex PCR; TCRdb stores in-frame clones only, minus some. The sample carries 140,000 or so clones, under 90% recorded once. This sample was included in a study of control samples from healthy donors and cancer patients. The rearrangement uses TRBV30 and TRBJ2-5; 16 positions agree with TRBD2. The sample was blood. The receptor comes from a man younger than 40 in good health. CDR3 bases: TGTGCCTGGAGTCCCGGGACTAGCGGGAGGGGAGAGACCCAGTACTTC. The encoded protein is CAWSPGTSGRGETQYF.